This T cell receptor (beta chain) was retrieved from a study of T cell responses to AZD1222 COVID-19 vaccine. Overall study results and limits: The donors showed a predominance of white British ancestry and of females, with possible underestimation of clonal diversity.

Generated by immunoSEQ multiplex PCR, the TCRdb table keeps only in-frame clones and is missing some. This table holds about 150,000 clones, 70% to 90% found once. The germline CDR1 and CDR2 sequences are SNHLY and FYNNEI. V was cut by 7 bases and J by 3 bases, with 10 bases left in between. The CDR3 has 13 residues. On this clone itself: Its antigen is not known.

The chain links TRBV2 to TRBJ1-5; D is perhaps TRBD1 (6 bases). The origin of this receptor is an adult in good health. The starting material was peripheral blood, obtained on day 0 of AZD1222 vaccination. The DNA for the CDR3 is TGTGCCAGCAACAGGGAGCACAATCAGCCCCAGCATTTT. Translation: CASNREHNQPQHF. Variable domain in full (rest from reference TRBV2 and TRBJ1-5): EPEVTQTPSHQVTQMGQEVILRCVPISNHLYFYWYRQILGQKVEFLVSFYNNEISEKSEIFDDQFSVERPDGSNFTLKIRSTKLEDSAMYFCASNREHNQPQHFGDGTRLSIL.